This T cell receptor beta chain originates from a study of blood T cell repertoires in COVID-19. Sequencing was performed with immunoSEQ multiplex PCR; in TCRdb, only in-frame clones are kept and a portion is missing. The repertoire holds about 22,000 clones, with roughly nine tenths as singletons. Germline assignment: CDR1 SGHTA and CDR2 FQGNSA. V was shortened by 5 bases and J by 3 bases, with 11 bases between the two germline ends. This CDR3 has 13 amino acids. Material for sequencing was peripheral blood. The V gene is TRBV7-2, the J gene TRBJ2-7, with a weak D call TRBD1 (6 bases). The clonotype was recovered from a human donor with active COVID-19. The donor label of this sample is uncertain. CDR3 residues: CASSPSRGYEQYF. CDR3 DNA sequence: TGTGCCAGCAGCCCTAGCAGGGGCTACGAGCAGTACTTC. The entire variable domain, with the rest obtained from reference TRBV7-2 and TRBJ2-7, is as follows: GAGVSQSPSNKVTEKGKDVELRCDPISGHTALYWYRQSLGQGLEFLIYFQGNSAPDKSGLPSDRFSAERTGGSVSTLTIQRTQQEDSAVYLCASSPSRGYEQYFGPGTRLTVT.